This TCR beta chain was obtained from a study of blood T cells in healthy people across ages. For the second PCR, which ran for about 7 to 11 cycles, a sample-barcoded 5' primer and a J-beta primer mix were used. Each CDR3 protein gets one entry after TCRdb re-called the 5' RACE reads with MiXCR. The sample contains 600,000 to 900,000 distinct CDR3 sequences, more than 25% of which appear only once. CDR3 length: 16 residues. V was clipped by 1 base and J by 1 base, with 13 bases between them. Germline CDR1 reads LNHNV; CDR2 reads YYDKDF (reference sequence). The sample was also reused in another study, on T cells of mothers and their children.

The chain carries TRBV15 and TRBJ2-5; D unresolved. The sequenced material came from blood. The clonotype originates from a boy between 10 and 17 years old in good health. CDR3 nucleotide sequence: TGTGCCACCAGCAGAGCTGAGACAACGGGCCAAGAGACCCAGTACTTC. It is translated as CATSRAETTGQETQYF.